These 21 T cell receptor beta chains share one sample of origin, sequenced in a study of blood T cells in healthy people across ages. The authors ran a second PCR of about 7 to 11 cycles using a sample-barcoded 5' primer and a J-beta primer mix. TCRdb processed the 5' RACE reads anew with MiXCR; each CDR3 protein has one entry. This sample yields about 1.5 million distinct CDR3 sequences, of which approximately 43% are seen a single time; just over 4% belongs to the top ten. The sample consisted of blood. All receptors derive from a woman under 30 in good health.

This sequence joins TRBV7-8 and TRBJ1-6, with 8 bases matching TRBD1. CDR3 length: 15 residues. The germline CDR1 and CDR2 sequences are SGHVS and FQNEAQ. V was clipped by 0 bases and J by 10 bases; unmatched bases: 5. In nucleotides, the CDR3 is TGTGCCAGCAGCTTAGCGCGACAGGGGAGCTCACCCCTCCACTTT. Translation: CASSLARQGSSPLHF.

The chain carries TRBV16 and TRBJ2-1; the match to TRBD2 covers 9 bases. The CDR3 contains 15 residues. J gave up 5 bases and V 1 base, and 3 bases lay outside the gene matches. CDR1 is KGHSY and CDR2 is FQNENV in the germline V gene. Written as DNA, the CDR3 is TGTGCCAGCAGCCAATTTCTAGCGGGAAACAATGAGCAGTTCTTC. This translates into CASSQFLAGNNEQFF.

This clonotype has just a few counts. The chain carries TRBV10-3 and TRBJ1-1; no reliable D call. This CDR3 spans 14 amino acids. CDR1 is ENHRY and CDR2 is SYGVKD in the germline V gene. The V end lost 4 bases, the J end lost 0 bases, and 9 bases lay between the germline ends. The CDR3 here is CAISVGGLNTEAFF. CDR3 DNA: TGTGCCATCAGTGTTGGCGGCCTGAACACTGAAGCTTTCTTT.

CDR3 nucleotide sequence: TGTGCCAGCCTAGGGACTGGGGCCAAAGCCCTGACTTTC. Amino acid sequence: CASLGTGAKALTF. The chain couples TRBV6-5 to TRBJ2-6; D perhaps matches TRBD2 (6 bases). V was clipped by 8 bases and J by 15 bases, with 20 bases between them. Germline V lookup: CDR1 MNHEY, CDR2 SVGAGI. There are 13 residues in the CDR3.

The J gene is TRBJ2-7, the V gene TRBV14, with TRBD2 as a possible D gene (7 bases). With 6 bases removed from V and 4 bases from J, the gap between germline ends came to 13 bases. CDR1 and CDR2 (germline): SGHDN, FVKESK. This CDR3 comprises 13 residues. The DNA of the CDR3 is TGTGCCAGCAGACACGCGGGGGCTTACGAGCAGTACTTC. It codes for CASRHAGAYEQYF. Combining the CDR3 with reference TRBV14 and TRBJ2-7 gives the whole variable domain EAGVTQFPSHSVIEKGQTVTLRCDPISGHDNLYWYRRVMGKEIKFLLHFVKESKQDESGMPNNRFLAERTGGTYSTLKVQPAELEDSGVYFCASRHAGAYEQYFGPGTRLTVT.

V and J are TRBV20-1 and TRBJ1-1; D not resolved. This CDR3 comprises 14 residues. The V and J ends lost 6 bases and 7 bases respectively, with 21 bases between them. Germline values: CDR1 DFQATT, CDR2 SNEGSKA (reference sequence). The CDR3 DNA reads as TGCAGTGCCAGACCGGGCGGAGCTTGGGGTGAAGCTTTCTTT. Residues: CSARPGGAWGEAFF.

The rearrangement links TRBV3-1 to TRBJ1-5; the D gene is possibly TRBD1 (5 bases). This CDR3 contains 15 residues. V gave up 8 bases and J gave up 4 bases, with 18 bases separating them. Germline CDR1 is LGHDT and CDR2 is YNNKEL (reference sequence). The CDR3 DNA follows: TGTGCCAGCTGTCACAGGACGGGTTTTAATCAGCCCCAGCATTTT. Protein product: CASCHRTGFNQPQHF.

About this clonotype itself: One end of the junction is discordant with germline, which a read error may explain. The rearrangement links TRBV5-1 to TRBJ2-6; D perhaps matches TRBD1 (5 bases). Per germline, CDR1 SGHRS and CDR2 YFSETQ. CDR3 length: 16 amino acids. The CDR3 nucleotides read TGCGCCAGCAGCTTGGTCGCGTCAACTGGGGCCAACGTCCCGACTTTC. Amino acids: CASSLVASTGANVPTF.

This clonotype has only a few counts. This rearrangement joins TRBV12-3 or TRBV12-4 to TRBJ2-1; 7 bases agree with TRBD2. The CDR3 consists of 16 residues. Unmatched junction bases numbered 19, after V lost 5 bases and J lost 12 bases. The DNA for the CDR3 is TGTGCCAGCAGTCTCGGGGGGAGCTGGGTTGGAGGACGGCAGTTCTTC. This sequence encodes CASSLGGSWVGGRQFF.

This clonotype occurred a few times. This chain links TRBV9 with TRBJ2-7; the match to TRBD2 covers 14 bases. V was pared by 4 bases and J by 2 bases, with 14 bases of the junction left unmatched. The CDR3 totals 19 residues. CDR1 and CDR2 from the germline V gene are SGDLS and YYNGEE. CDR3: CASSPGPRLAGGRTYEQYF. CDR3 in DNA: TGTGCCAGCAGCCCAGGCCCCCGACTAGCGGGAGGGAGAACCTACGAGCAGTACTTC.

This clonotype was seen repeatedly, ten times or more. The rearrangement links TRBV25-1 to TRBJ2-7, with 7 bases aligning to TRBD2. CDR1 MGHDK and CDR2 SYGVNS come from the germline V gene. This CDR3 comprises 15 residues. Unmatched junction bases numbered 14, after V lost 8 bases and J lost 4 bases. CDR3 loop: CASAPVSPGGYEQYF. The CDR3 DNA reads as TGTGCCAGCGCCCCAGTTAGTCCGGGGGGATACGAGCAGTACTTC.

The table lists this clonotype with many counts. This chain joins TRBV7-2 and TRBJ2-7, with D unresolved. Germline V CDR1 and CDR2: SGHTA, FQGNSA. The CDR3 length is 15 residues. Trimming cost V 0 bases and J 0 bases, with 9 bases left between them. The CDR3: CASSLAFDTSYEQYF. The CDR3 nucleotides are TGTGCCAGCAGCTTAGCTTTCGACACCTCCTACGAGCAGTACTTC.

This clonotype was counted between two and nine times. The chain carries TRBV12-3 or TRBV12-4 and TRBJ2-1; D is uncertain. This CDR3 comprises 15 residues. With 3 bases removed from V and 0 bases from J, the gap between germline ends came to 9 bases. CDR3 sequence reads: CASSFSLISYNEQFF. DNA for the CDR3: TGTGCCAGCAGTTTCAGCCTAATCTCCTACAATGAGCAGTTCTTC.

The V gene is TRBV15, the J gene TRBJ2-4; a possible D gene is TRBD1 (6 bases). CDR3 length: 14 amino acids. Germline values: CDR1 LNHNV, CDR2 YYDKDF (reference sequence). Trimming cost V 0 bases and J 13 bases, with 16 bases left between them. The CDR3 protein is CATSRDFRDNEQYF. CDR3 DNA: TGTGCCACCAGCAGAGATTTTCGGGACAATGAGCAGTACTTC.

The V call is TRBV29-1, the J call TRBJ2-7; 10 nucleotides align to TRBD2. The CDR3 contains 15 residues. CDR1 is SQVTM, CDR2 ANQGSEA, per germline. The junction had 14 bases not matched to a gene; V was cut back by 5 bases and J by 7 bases. CDR3 residues: CSVQTSGAFYNEQYF. The CDR3 DNA follows: TGCAGCGTTCAAACTAGCGGGGCTTTTTACAATGAGCAGTACTTC.

This clonotype was counted only a few times. The CDR3 loop reads CASTGTAVNQPQHF. Here the CDR3 DNA reads TGTGCCAGCACCGGGACGGCGGTGAATCAGCCCCAGCATTTT. The genes are TRBV2 and TRBJ1-5, with D possibly being TRBD1 (5 bases). V lost 7 bases and J lost 4, with 14 bases in between. In germline, CDR1 is SNHLY, CDR2 FYNNEI. This CDR3 spans 14 amino acids. The whole variable domain, filled in from reference TRBV2 and TRBJ1-5, reads EPEVTQTPSHQVTQMGQEVILRCVPISNHLYFYWYRQILGQKVEFLVSFYNNEISEKSEIFDDQFSVERPDGSNFTLKIRSTKLEDSAMYFCASTGTAVNQPQHFGDGTRLSIL.

This clonotype was observed a few times. The chain uses TRBV12-3 or TRBV12-4 and TRBJ2-7; possible D gene TRBD1, 5 bases. Trimming took off 5 bases at V and 2 bases at J, with 10 bases between the two ends. CDR3 size: 13 residues. The CDR3 DNA reads as TGTGCCAGCAGTGACAGTCAGACCTACGAGCAGTACTTC. This sequence encodes CASSDSQTYEQYF.

This chain's CDR3 is CASSLQGSGELFF. As DNA, the CDR3 is TGTGCCAGCAGCCTACAGGGTTCCGGGGAGCTGTTTTTT. The chain carries TRBV9 and TRBJ2-2; D possibly corresponds to TRBD1 (6 bases). From germline, CDR1 is SGDLS and CDR2 YYNGEE. This CDR3 spans 13 amino acids. Trimming removed 4 bases from V and 6 bases from J, with 10 bases in between.

This clonotype came up a few times. The chain carries TRBV27 and TRBJ2-3, with 15 nucleotides matching TRBD2. The V gene end was trimmed by 5 bases and the J gene end by 2 bases; junction bases not matched to a gene: 8. The CDR3 totals 18 residues. CDR1 is MNHEY and CDR2 is SMNVEV in the germline V gene (reference sequence). CDR3 protein: CASSPGLAGGRPTDTQYF. CDR3 DNA sequence: TGTGCCAGCAGTCCCGGACTAGCGGGGGGGAGGCCCACAGATACGCAGTATTTT.

The rearrangement uses TRBV10-3 and TRBJ1-2, with D unclear. Trimming took off 3 bases at V and 3 bases at J, with 11 bases between the two ends. Germline V CDR1 and CDR2: ENHRY, SYGVKD. There are 14 residues in the CDR3. Here the CDR3 DNA reads TGTGCCATCAGTGATCGTGGAGGTGACTATGGCTACACCTTC. Translation: CAISDRGGDYGYTF.

The genes are TRBV28 and TRBJ2-7; no clear D. There are 12 residues in the CDR3. Trimming shortened V by 3 bases and J by 3 bases, and 6 bases separated the two germline ends. Germline CDR1 is MDHEN and CDR2 is SYDVKM. CDR3 DNA: TGTGCCAGCAGTTTGATTATCTACGAGCAGTACTTC. It codes for CASSLIIYEQYF.